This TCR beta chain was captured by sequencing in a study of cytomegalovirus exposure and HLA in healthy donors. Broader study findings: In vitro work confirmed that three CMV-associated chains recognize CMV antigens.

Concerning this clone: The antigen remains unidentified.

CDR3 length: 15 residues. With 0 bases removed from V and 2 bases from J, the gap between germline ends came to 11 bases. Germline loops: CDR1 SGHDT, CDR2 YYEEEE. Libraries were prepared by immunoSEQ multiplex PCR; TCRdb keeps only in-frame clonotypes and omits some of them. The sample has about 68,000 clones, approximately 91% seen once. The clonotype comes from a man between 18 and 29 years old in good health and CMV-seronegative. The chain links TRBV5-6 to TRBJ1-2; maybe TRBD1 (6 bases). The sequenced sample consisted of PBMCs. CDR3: CASSLDRALNYGYTF. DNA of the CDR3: TGTGCCAGCAGCTTGGACAGGGCCTTAAACTATGGCTACACCTTC.